The sequence of this T cell receptor (beta chain) was determined in a study of technical replicates of blood from a few donors. V gave up 3 bases and J gave up 4 bases, with 9 bases separating them. This CDR3 contains 13 residues. Per the germline V gene, CDR1 is PRHDT and CDR2 is FYEKMQ (reference sequence). The data were produced by immunoSEQ multiplex PCR, yet TCRdb's version contains in-frame clones alone and is incomplete. This repertoire shows 77,000 or so clones, more than 90% found once; its top ten account for 0.41%. Sequencing used T cells isolated from PBMCs. The chain combines TRBV13 with TRBJ2-5; D is ambiguous. The sequence derives from a human donor in good health. In DNA form, the CDR3 reads TGTGCCAGCAGCTTTCTAGTAGGAGAGACCCAGTACTTC. Its translation: CASSFLVGETQYF.